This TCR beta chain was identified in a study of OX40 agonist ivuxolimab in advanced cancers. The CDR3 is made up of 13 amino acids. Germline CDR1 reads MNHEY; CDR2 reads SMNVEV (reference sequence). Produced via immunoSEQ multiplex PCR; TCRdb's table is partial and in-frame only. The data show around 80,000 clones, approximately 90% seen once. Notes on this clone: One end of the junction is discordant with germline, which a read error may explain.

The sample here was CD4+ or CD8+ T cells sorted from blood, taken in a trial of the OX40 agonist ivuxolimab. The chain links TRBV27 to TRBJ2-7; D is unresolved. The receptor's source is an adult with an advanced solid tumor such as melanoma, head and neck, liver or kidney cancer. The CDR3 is CAGSLFNDNEQYF. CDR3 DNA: TGTGCCGGCAGTTTATTCAACGACAACGAGCAGTACTTC.